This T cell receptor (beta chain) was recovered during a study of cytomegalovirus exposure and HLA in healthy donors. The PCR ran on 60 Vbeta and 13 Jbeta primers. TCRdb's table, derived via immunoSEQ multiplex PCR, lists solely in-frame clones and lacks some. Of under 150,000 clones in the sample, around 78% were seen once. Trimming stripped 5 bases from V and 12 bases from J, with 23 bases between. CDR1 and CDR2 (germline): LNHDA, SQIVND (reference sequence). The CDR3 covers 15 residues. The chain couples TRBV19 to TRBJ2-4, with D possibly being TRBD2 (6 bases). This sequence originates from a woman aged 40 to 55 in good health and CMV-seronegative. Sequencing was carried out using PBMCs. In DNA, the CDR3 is TGTGCCAGTAGTCCTCAACTGGGGGGAGATGGCAGTCAGTACTTC. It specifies CASSPQLGGDGSQYF.